This TCR beta chain was observed in a study of siplizumab effects on memory and regulatory T cells. Regarding this clone: The antigen remains unidentified.

Findings and caveats of the study: In unstimulated cells, naive T cells appeared more diverse than memory T cells and seemed major alloresponse contributors. Alloreactive sequences tracing back to unstimulated CD4+ memory cells fell significantly with siplizumab.

It was 85,000 to 100,000 TCR templates that were assayed per sample. Some clones are missing from TCRdb's copy, which holds only in-frame ones; the method was immunoSEQ multiplex PCR. Counted here are about 110,000 clones, 92% occurring once; the ten biggest clones make up approximately 1.3%. The sample was CD4+ T cells sorted from blood. This TCR came from a human donor in good health.

In DNA form, the CDR3 reads TGTGCCAGCAGCTTACCCTCCGGTTACACTGAAGCTTTCTTT. The encoded protein is CASSLPSGYTEAFF. The rearrangement links TRBV6-5 to TRBJ1-1, with D unclear. The V end lost 6 bases, the J end lost 3 bases, and 14 bases lay between the germline ends. Germline V lookup: CDR1 MNHEY, CDR2 SVGAGI. CDR3 length equals 14 residues.